Below, one TCR beta chain is given with its context. No antigen is known for it. The germline V gene encodes CDR1 LNHNV and CDR2 YYDKDF (reference sequence). The CDR3 has 14 amino acids. The V end lost 0 bases, the J end lost 4 bases, and 8 bases lay between the germline ends. These data are taken from a study of cytomegalovirus exposure and HLA in healthy donors. Study-wide background: The approximately 690 first-cohort repertoires and the 95 to 150 validation repertoires shared the same platform, a later analysis reported. Findings and caveats of the study: Subsequent analysis of the roughly 120 validation repertoires found a tendency for first-cohort TCR clusters to co-occur. Rarity marked most TCR sequences, yet some public TCRs occurred in many donors. CMV antigen specificity was confirmed in vitro for a few CMV-associated chains.

Profiling relied on immunoSEQ multiplex PCR, and the TCRdb table lists in-frame clones only, not all of them. This table holds 100,000 to 150,000 clones, 80% to 90% found once. The source is a woman between 18 and 29 years old in good health and CMV-seronegative. The sequenced material came from PBMCs. The genes are TRBV15 and TRBJ2-3; D unresolved. CDR3 sequence reads: CATSRDAVPDTQYF. Here the CDR3 DNA reads TGTGCCACCAGCAGAGATGCAGTCCCAGATACGCAGTATTTT. Looking up the rest from reference TRBV15 and TRBJ2-3 gives the full variable domain: DAMVIQNPRYQVTQFGKPVTLSCSQTLNHNVMYWYQQKSSQAPKLLFHYYDKDFNNEADTPDNFQSRRPNTSFCFLDIRSPGLGDTAMYLCATSRDAVPDTQYFGPGTRLTVL.